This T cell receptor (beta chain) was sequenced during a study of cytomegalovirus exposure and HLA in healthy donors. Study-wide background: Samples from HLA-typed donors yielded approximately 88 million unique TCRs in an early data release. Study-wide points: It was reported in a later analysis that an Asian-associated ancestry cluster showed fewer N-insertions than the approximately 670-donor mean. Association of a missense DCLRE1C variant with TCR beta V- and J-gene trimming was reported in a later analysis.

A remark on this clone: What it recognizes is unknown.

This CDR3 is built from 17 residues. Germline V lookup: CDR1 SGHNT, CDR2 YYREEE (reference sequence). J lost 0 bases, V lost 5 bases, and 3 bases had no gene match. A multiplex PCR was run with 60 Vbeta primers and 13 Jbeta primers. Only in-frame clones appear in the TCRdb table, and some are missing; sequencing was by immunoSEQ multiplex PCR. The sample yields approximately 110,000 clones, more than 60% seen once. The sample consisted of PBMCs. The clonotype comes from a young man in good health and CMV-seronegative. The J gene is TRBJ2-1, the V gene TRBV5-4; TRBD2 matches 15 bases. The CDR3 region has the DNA TGTGCCAGCAGGCCGGGACTAGCGGGGGGCTCCTACAATGAGCAGTTCTTC. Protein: CASRPGLAGGSYNEQFF.